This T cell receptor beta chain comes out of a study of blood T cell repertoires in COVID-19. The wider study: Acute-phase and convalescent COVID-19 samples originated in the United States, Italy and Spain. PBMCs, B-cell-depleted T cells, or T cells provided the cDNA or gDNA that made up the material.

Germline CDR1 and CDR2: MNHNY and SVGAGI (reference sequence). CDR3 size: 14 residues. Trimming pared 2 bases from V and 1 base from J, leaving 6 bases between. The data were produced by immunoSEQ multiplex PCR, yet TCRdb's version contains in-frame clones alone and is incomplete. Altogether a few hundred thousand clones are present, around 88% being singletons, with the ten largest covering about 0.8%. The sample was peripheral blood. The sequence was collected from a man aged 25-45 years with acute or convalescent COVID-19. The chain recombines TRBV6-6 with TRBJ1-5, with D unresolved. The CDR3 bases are TGTGCCAGCAGTTACGCACAGAGCAATCAGCCCCAGCATTTT. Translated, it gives CASSYAQSNQPQHF.